This T cell receptor (beta chain) appears in the sequencing data of a study of blood T cell repertoires in COVID-19. Study context: The United States, Italy and Spain supplied acute and convalescent COVID-19 samples. PBMCs, B-cell-depleted T cells, or T cells were the source of the cDNA or gDNA that made up the material.

In the authors' workflow: Counts of nucleated cells, estimated from reference gene primer amplification, were obtained. Only in-frame clones appear in the TCRdb table, and some are missing; sequencing was by immunoSEQ multiplex PCR. V and J calls and clone size are as listed in that table; D and trimming were resolved from the DNA. There are approximately 250,000 clones in the sample; about 80% occur only once, and roughly 7% lies in the top ten. This CDR3 region has 12 residues. The V and J ends lost 4 bases and 6 bases respectively, with 8 bases between them. The source material was peripheral blood. This TCR derives from a woman in her forties or fifties with acute or convalescent COVID-19. The rearrangement uses TRBV12-3 or TRBV12-4 and TRBJ2-3; D gene uncertain. CDR3 coding DNA: TGTGCCAGCAGTTCCCTGTCGGATACGCAGTATTTT. Amino acids: CASSSLSDTQYF.